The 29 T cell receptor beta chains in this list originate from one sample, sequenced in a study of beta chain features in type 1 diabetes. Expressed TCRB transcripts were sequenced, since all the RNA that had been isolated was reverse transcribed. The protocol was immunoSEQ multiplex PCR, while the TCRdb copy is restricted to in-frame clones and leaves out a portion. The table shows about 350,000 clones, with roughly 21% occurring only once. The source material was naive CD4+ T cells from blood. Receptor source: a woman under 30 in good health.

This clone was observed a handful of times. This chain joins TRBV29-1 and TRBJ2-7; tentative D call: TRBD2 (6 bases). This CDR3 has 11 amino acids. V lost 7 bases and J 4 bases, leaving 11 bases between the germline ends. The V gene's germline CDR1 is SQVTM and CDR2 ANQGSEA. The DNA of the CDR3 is TGCAGCGGGAGGGCCCTGTACGAGCAGTACTTC. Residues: CSGRALYEQYF.

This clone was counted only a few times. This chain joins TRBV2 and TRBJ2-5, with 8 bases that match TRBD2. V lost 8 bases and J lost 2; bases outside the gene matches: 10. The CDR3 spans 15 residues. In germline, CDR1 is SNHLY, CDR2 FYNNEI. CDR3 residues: CASGGIGTRQETQYF. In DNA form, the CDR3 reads TGTGCCAGCGGGGGGATCGGGACTAGACAAGAGACCCAGTACTTC.

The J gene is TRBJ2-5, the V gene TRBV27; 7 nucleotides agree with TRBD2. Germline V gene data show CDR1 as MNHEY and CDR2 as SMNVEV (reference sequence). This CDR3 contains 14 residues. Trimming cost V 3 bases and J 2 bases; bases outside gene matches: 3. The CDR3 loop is CASSFSGTQETQYF. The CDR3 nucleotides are TGTGCCAGCAGTTTCAGCGGGACTCAAGAGACCCAGTACTTC.

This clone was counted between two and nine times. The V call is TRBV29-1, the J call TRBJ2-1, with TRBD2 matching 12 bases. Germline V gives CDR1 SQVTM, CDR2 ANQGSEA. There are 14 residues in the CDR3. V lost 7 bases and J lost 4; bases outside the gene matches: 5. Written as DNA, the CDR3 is TGCAGCGCCCCTAGCGGGGGGGGATACAATGAGCAGTTCTTC. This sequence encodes CSAPSGGGYNEQFF.

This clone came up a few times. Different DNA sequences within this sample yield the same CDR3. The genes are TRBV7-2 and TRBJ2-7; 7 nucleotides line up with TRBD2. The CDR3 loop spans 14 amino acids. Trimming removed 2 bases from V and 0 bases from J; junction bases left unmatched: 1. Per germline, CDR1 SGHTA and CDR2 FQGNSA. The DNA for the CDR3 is TGTGCCAGCAGCTTAAGCGGGGTCTCCTACGAGCAGTACTTC. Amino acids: CASSLSGVSYEQYF.

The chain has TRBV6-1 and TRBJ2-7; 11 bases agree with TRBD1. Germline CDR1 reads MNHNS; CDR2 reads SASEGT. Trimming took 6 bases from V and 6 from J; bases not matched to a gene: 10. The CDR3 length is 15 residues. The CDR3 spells CASRGTGGKTSEQYF. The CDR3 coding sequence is TGTGCCAGCAGGGGGACAGGGGGGAAAACTAGCGAGCAGTACTTC.

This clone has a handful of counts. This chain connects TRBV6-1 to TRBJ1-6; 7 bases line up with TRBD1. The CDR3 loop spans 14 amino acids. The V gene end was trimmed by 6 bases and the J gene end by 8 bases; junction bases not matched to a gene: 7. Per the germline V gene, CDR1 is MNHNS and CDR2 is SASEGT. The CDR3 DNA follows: TGTGCCAGCAGGAAGGGACAGCGGGATTCACCCCTCCACTTT. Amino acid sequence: CASRKGQRDSPLHF.

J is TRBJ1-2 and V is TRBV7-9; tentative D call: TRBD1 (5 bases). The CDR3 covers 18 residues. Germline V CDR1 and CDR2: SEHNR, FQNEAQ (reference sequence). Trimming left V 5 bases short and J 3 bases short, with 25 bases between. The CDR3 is CASSPSRLGRGDHYGYTF. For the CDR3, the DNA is TGTGCCAGCAGCCCTAGCCGCCTTGGGCGGGGGGACCACTATGGCTACACCTTC. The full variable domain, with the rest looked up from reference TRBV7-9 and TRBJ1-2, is DTGVSQNPRHKITKRGQNVTFRCDPISEHNRLYWYRQTLGQGPEFLTYFQNEAQLEKSRLLSDRFSAERPKGSFSTLEIQRTEQGDSAMYLCASSPSRLGRGDHYGYTFGSGTRLTVV.

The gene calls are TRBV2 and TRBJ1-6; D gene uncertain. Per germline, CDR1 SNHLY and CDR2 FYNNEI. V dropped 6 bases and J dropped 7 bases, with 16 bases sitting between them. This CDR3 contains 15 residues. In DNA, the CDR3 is TGTGCCAGCAGCTTACGAGGCACTACCAATTCACCCCTCCACTTT. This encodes CASSLRGTTNSPLHF.

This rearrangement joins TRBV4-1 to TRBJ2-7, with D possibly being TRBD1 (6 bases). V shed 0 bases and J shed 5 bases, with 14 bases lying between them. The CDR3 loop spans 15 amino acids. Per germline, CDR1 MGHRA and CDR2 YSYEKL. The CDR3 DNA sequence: TGCGCCAGCAGCCAAGATTCGTGGGGGCGCGACGAGCAGTACTTC. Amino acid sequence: CASSQDSWGRDEQYF.

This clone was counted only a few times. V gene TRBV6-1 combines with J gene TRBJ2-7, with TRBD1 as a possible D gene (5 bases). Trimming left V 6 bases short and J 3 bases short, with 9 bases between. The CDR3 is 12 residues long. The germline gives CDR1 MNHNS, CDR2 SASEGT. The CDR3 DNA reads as TGTGCCAGCAGGACGGACATCTACGAGCAGTACTTC. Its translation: CASRTDIYEQYF.

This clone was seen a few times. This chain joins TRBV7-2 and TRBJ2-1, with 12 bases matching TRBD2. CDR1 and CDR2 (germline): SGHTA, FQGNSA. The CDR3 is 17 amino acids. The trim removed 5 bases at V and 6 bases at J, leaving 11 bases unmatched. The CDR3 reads CASSPRGLAGGSNEQFF. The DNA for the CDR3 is TGTGCCAGCAGCCCTAGGGGGCTAGCGGGGGGGTCCAATGAGCAGTTCTTC.

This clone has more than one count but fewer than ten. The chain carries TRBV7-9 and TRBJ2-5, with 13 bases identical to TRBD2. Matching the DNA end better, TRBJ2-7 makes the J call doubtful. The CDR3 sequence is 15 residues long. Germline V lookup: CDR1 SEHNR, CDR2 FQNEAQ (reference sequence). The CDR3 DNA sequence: TGTGCCAGCAGCCGCAGACTAGCGGGAGGACACGAGCAGTACTTC. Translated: CASSRRLAGGHEQYF.

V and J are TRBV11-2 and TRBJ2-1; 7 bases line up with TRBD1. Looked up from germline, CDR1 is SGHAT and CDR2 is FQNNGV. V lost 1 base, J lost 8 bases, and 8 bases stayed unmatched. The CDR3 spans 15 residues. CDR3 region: CASSLAETGSDEQFF. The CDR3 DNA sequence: TGTGCCAGCAGCTTAGCCGAGACAGGGAGCGATGAGCAGTTCTTC.

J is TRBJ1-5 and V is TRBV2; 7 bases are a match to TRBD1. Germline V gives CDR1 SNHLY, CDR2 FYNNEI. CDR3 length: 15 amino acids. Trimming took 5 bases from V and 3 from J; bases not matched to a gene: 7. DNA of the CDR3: TGTGCCAGCAGTAACAGACAGGGACCCAATCAGCCCCAGCATTTT. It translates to CASSNRQGPNQPQHF.

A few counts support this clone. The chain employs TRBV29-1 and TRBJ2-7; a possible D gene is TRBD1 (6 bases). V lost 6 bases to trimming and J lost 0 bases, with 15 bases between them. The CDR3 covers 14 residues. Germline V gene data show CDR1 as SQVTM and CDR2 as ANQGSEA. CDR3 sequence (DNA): TGCAGCGTGCGCCGGGACATTGCCTCCTACGAGCAGTACTTC. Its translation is CSVRRDIASYEQYF.

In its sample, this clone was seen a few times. CDR3 in DNA: TGTGCCAGCAGCTCGTTGGGACAGGGCTCTTACGAGCAGTACTTC. Its protein product is CASSSLGQGSYEQYF. V and J are TRBV11-1 and TRBJ2-7, with 9 bases fitting TRBD1. Trimming removed 4 bases from V and 4 bases from J; junction bases left unmatched: 8. Germline lookup yields CDR1 SGHAT and CDR2 FQDESV (reference sequence). The CDR3 is 15 residues long.

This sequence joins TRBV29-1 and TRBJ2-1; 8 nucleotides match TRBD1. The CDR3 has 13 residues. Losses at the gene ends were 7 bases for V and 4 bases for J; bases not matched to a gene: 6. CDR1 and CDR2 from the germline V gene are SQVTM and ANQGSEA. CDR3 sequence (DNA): TGCAGCGCCGGACAGGGTTGGTACAATGAGCAGTTCTTC. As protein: CSAGQGWYNEQFF.

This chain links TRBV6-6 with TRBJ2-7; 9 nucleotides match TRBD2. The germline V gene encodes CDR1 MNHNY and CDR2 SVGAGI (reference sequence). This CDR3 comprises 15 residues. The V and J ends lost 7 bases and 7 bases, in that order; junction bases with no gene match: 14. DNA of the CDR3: TGTGCCAGCACCGGGGGGCCTAGCGGGACCTCGGAGCAGTACTTC. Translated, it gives CASTGGPSGTSEQYF.

Here the CDR3 reads CASSPRTGERETQYF. The CDR3 nucleotides read TGCGCCAGCAGCCCTCGGACGGGGGAGAGGGAGACCCAGTACTTC. The rearrangement links TRBV5-1 to TRBJ2-5; possible D gene TRBD2, 6 bases. Trimming stripped 4 bases from V and 5 bases from J, with 18 bases between. The CDR3 is 15 amino acids. The germline V gene has CDR1 SGHRS and CDR2 YFSETQ.

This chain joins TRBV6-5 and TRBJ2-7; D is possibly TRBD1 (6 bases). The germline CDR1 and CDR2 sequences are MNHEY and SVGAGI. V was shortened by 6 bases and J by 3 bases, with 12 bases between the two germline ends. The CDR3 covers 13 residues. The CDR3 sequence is CASSRDTIYEQYF. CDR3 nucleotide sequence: TGTGCCAGCAGCCGGGACACGATCTACGAGCAGTACTTC.

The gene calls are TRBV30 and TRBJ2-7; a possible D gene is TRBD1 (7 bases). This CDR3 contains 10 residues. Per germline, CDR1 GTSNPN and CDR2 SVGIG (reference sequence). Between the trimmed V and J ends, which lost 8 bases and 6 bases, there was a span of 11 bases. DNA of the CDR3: TGTGCCGGAGGGGGCGGCGAGCAGTACTTC. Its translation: CAGGGGEQYF.

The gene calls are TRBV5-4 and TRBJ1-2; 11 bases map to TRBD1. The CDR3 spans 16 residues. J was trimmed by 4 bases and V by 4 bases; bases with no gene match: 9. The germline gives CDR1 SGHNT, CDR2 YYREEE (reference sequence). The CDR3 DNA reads TGTGCCAGCAGCCCGCTGGGGACAGGGGGACTCTATGGCTACACCTTC. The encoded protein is CASSPLGTGGLYGYTF.

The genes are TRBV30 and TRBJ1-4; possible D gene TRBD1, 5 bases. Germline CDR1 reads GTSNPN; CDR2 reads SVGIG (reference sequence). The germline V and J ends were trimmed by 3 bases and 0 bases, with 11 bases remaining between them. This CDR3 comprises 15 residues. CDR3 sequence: CAWSAWGATNEKLFF. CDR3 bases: TGTGCCTGGAGCGCCTGGGGGGCAACTAATGAAAAACTGTTTTTT.

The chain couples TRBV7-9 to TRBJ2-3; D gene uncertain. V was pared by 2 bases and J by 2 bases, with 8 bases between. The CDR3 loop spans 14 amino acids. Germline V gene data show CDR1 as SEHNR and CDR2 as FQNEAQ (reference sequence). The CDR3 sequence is CASSLSQATDTQYF. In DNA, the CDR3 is TGTGCCAGCAGCTTAAGTCAAGCCACAGATACGCAGTATTTT.

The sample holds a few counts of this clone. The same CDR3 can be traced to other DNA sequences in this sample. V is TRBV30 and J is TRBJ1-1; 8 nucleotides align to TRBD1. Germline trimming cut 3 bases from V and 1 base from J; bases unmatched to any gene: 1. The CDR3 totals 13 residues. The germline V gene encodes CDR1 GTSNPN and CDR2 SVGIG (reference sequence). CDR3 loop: CAWRTGANTEAFF. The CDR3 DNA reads TGTGCCTGGAGGACAGGGGCGAACACTGAAGCTTTCTTT.

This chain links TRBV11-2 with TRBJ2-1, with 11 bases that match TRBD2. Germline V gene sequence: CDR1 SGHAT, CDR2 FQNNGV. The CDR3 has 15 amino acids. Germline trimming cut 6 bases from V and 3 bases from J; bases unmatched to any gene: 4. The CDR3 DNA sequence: TGTGCCAGCAGTACGACTAGCGGGAACTACAATGAGCAGTTCTTC. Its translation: CASSTTSGNYNEQFF.

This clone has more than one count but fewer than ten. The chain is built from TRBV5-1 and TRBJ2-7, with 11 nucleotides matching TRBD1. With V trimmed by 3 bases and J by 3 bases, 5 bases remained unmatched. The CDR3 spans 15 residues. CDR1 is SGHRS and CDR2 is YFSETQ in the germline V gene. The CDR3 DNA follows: TGCGCCAGCAGCTCCTCCGGGACAGGGGGCTACGAGCAGTACTTC. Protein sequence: CASSSSGTGGYEQYF.

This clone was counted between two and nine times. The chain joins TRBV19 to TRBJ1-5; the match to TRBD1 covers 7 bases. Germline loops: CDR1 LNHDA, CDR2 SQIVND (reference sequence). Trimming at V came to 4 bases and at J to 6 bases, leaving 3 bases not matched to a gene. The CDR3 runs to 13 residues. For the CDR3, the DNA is TGTGCCAGTAGTAAAGACAGGGCTCAGCCCCAGCATTTT. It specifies CASSKDRAQPQHF.